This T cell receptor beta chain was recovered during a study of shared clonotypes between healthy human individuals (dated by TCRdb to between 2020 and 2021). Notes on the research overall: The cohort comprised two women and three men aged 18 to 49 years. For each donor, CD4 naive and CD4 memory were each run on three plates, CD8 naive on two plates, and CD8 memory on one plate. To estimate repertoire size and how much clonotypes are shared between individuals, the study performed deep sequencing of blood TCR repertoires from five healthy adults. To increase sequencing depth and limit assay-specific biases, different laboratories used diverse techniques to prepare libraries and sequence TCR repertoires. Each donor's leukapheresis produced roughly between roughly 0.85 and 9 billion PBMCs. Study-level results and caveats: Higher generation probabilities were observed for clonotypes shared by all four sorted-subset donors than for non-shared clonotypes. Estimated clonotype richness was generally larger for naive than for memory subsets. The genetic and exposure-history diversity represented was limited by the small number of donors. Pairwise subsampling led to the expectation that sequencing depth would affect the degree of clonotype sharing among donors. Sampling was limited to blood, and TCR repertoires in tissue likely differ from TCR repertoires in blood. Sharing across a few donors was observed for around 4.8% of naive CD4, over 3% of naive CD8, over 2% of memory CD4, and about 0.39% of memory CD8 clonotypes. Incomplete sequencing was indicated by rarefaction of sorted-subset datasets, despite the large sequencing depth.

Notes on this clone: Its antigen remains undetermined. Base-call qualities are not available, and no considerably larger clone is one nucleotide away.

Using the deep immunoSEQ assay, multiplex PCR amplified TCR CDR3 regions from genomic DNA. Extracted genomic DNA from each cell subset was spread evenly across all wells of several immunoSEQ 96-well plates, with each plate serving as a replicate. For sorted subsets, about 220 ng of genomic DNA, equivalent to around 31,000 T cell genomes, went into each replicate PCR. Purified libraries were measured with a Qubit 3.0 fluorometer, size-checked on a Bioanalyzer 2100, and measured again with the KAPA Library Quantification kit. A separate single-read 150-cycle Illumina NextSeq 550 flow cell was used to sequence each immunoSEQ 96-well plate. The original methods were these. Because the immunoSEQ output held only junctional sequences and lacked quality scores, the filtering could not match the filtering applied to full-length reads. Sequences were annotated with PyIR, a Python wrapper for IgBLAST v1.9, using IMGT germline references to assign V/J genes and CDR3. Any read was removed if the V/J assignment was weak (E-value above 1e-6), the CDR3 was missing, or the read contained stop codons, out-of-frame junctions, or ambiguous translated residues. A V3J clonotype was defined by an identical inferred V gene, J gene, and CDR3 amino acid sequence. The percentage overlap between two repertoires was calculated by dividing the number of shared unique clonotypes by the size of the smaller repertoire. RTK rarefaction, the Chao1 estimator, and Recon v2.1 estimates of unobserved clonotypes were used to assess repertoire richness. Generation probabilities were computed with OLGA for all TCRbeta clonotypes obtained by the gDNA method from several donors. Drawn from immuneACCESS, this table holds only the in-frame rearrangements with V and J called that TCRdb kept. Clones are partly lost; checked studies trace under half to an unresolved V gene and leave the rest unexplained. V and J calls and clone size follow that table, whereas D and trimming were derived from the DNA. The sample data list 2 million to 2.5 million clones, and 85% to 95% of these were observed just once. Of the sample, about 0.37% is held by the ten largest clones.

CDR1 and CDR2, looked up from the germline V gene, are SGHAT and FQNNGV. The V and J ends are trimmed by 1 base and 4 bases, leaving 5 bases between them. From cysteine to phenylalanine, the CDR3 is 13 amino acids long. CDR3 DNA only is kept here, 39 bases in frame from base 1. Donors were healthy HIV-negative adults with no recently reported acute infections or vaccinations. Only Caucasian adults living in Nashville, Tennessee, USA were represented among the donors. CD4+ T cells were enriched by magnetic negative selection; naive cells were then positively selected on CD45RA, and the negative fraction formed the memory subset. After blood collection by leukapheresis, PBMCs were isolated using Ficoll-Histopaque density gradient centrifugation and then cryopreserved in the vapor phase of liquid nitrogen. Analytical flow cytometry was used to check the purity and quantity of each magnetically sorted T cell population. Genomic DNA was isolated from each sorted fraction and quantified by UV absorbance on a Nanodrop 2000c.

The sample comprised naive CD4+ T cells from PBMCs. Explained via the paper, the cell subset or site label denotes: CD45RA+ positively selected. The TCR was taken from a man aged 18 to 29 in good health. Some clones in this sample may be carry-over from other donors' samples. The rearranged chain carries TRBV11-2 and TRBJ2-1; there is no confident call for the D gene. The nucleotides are TGTGCCAGCAGCTTAGCAGGTTACAATGAGCAGTTCTTC. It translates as CASSLAGYNEQFF.